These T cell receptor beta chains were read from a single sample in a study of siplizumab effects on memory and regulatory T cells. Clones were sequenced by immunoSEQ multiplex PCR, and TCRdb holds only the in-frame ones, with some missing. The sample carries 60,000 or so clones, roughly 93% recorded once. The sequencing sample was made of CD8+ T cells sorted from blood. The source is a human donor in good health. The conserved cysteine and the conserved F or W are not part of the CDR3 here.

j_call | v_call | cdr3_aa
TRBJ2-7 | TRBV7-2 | ASSLAGTASYEQY
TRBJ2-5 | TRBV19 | ASSMLAVETQY
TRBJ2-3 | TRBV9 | ASSVVGADTQY
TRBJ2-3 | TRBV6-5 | ASSYPGDTQY
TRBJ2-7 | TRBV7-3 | ASSQGQGGEQY
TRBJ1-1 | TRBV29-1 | SVAMVRGEGAF
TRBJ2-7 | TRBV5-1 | ASNQGTGGVEQY
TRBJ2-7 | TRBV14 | ASSPNRDRIYEQY
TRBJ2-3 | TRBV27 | ASSIGTGWNTDTQY
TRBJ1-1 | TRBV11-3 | ASSGRGQNTEAF
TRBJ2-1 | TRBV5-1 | ASSPSGGEQF
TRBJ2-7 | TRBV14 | ASSQQGYEQY
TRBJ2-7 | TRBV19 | ASSDYRTPYEQY
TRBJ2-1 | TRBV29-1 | SVAGGPYNEQF
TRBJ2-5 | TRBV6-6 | ASGGTNQETQY
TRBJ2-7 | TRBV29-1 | SALAGGPYEQY
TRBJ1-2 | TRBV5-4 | ASSPGNGGYT
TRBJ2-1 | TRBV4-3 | ASSPGTSGYNEQF
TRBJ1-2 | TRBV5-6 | ASSLKVSSYGYT
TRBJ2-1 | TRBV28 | ASSSRTSGSDEQF
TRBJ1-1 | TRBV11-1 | ASSLRGAVEAF
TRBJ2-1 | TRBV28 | ASTLAGSSYNEQF
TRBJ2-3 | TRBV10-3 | AISESRLAGGTDTQY
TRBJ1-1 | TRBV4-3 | ASSQDVGGEAF
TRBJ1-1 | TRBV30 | AWSLGQGSTEAF
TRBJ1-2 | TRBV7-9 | ALERAGGYT
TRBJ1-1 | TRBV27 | ASSPFRGLKTEAF
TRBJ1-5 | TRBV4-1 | ASSQAQTSVTPQH
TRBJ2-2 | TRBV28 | ASRETGGSGELF
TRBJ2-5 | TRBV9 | ASSVVGYPVQETQY
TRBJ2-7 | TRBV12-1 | ASSRHLAVSYEQY
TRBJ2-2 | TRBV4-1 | ASSQDFGMRANTGELF
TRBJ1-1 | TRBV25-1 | ASSRNKQGNTEAF
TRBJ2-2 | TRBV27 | ASRTNTGELF
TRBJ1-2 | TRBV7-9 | ASISAGSRDPGYT
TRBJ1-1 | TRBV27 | ASSLTVDRVEAF
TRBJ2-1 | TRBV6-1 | ASSELAGNNEQF
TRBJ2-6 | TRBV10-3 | AIRERGSGANVLT
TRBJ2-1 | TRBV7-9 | ASTSTPYNEQF
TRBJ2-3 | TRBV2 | ASITRERTDTQY
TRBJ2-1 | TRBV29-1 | SARPGQGSYNEQF
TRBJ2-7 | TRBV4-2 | ASSQEGGGISYEQY
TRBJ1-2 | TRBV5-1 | ASSLQQGLDGYT
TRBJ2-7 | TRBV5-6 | ASSWDRTYEQY
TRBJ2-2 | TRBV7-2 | ASSLGWGGELF
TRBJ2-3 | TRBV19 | ASSIAASGVMDTQY
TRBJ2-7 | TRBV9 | ASSTRDSLFSYSYEQY
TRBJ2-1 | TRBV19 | ASSRESLWNEQF
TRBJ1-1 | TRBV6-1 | ASSVEGTLNTEAF
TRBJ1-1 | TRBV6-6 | ASSNRDKFTEAF
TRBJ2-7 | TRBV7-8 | ASSWDRSNTYEQY
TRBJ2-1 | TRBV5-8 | ASSLERTSSNEQF
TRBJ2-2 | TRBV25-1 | ASSDSGLAGENTGELF
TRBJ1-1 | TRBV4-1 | ASSQDRGGPGHTEAF
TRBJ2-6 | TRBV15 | ATSRGVSGANVLT
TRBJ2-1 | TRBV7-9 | ASSLWVRGPNEQF
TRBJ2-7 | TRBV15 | ATSRGLAGDYEQY